This T cell receptor beta chain was obtained from a study of graft-versus-host responses after intestinal transplantation. Looking at the study overall: Transplants were multivisceral, liver-intestinal, or isolated intestinal.

Sequencing was performed with immunoSEQ multiplex PCR; in TCRdb, only in-frame clones are kept and a portion is missing. The sample lists 90,000 to 120,000 clones; around 90% were seen once. Germline V gene sequence: CDR1 SNHLY, CDR2 FYNNEI. V was pared by 4 bases and J by 6 bases, with 3 bases of the junction left unmatched. The CDR3 extends over 13 amino acids. For this clone: Its matching antigen is unknown.

The material sequenced was unstimulated CD4+ T cells sorted from spleen or lymph node cells, taken before transplant. The chain links TRBV2 to TRBJ2-1; TRBD2 matches at 7 bases. This TCR was recovered from a human donor who was the organ donor for an intestinal transplant. DNA of the CDR3: TGTGCCAGCAGTGGCTGGACTAGCAATGAGCAGTTCTTC. It codes for CASSGWTSNEQFF.